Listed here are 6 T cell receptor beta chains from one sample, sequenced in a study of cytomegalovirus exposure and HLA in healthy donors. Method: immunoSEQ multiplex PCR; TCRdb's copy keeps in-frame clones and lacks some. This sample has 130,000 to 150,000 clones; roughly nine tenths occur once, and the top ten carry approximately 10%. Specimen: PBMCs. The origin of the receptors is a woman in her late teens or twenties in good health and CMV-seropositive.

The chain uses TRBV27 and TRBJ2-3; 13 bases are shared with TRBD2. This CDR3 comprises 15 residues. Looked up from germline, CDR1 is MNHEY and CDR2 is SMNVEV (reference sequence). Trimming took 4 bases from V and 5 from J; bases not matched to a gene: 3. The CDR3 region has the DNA TGTGCCAGCAGTTCCGGACTAGCGGGGGAAGATACGCAGTATTTT. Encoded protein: CASSSGLAGEDTQYF.

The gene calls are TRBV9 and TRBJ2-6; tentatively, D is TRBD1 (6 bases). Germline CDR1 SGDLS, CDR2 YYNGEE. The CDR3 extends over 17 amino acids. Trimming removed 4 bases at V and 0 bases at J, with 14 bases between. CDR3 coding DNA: TGTGCCAGCAGCATGACAGGCGTCCCCTCTGGGGCCAACGTCCTGACTTTC. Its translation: CASSMTGVPSGANVLTF.

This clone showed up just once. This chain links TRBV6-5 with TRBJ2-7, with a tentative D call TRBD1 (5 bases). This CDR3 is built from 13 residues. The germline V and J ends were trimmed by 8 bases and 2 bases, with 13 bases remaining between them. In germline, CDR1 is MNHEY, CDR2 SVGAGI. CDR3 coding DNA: TGTGCCAGCCAGTCGACAGATACCTACGAGCAGTACTTC. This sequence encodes CASQSTDTYEQYF.

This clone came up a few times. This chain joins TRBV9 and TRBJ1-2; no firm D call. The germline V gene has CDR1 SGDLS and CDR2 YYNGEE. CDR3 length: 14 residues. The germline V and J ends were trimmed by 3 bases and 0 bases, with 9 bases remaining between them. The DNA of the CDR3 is TGTGCCAGCAGCGCGATCTCAGCTAACTATGGCTACACCTTC. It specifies CASSAISANYGYTF.

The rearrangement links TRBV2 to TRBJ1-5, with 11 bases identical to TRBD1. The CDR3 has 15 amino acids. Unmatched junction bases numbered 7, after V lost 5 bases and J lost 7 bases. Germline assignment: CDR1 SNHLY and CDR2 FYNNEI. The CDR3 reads CASSRGQGAIQPQHF. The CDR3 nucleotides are TGTGCCAGCAGTCGTGGACAGGGGGCAATCCAGCCCCAGCATTTT.

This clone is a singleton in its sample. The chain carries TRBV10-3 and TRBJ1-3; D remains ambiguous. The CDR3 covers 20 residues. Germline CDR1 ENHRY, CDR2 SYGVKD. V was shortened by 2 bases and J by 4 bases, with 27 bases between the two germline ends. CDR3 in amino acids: CAISEIGVLDGLGKGNTIYF. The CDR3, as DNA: TGTGCCATCAGTGAGATTGGGGTTCTCGACGGACTCGGGAAGGGAAACACCATATATTTT.